These 25 T cell receptor beta chains originate from one sample sequenced in a study of shared clonotypes between healthy human individuals. This table comes from immunoSEQ multiplex PCR, and its TCRdb copy is limited to in-frame clones, with some not included. The table lists 2,500,000 or so clones, 93% of them singletons. The source material was naive CD4+ T cells from PBMCs. Subset meaning: CD45RA+ positively selected. Receptors were obtained from a man younger than 30 in good health. Some clones in this sample may be carry-over from other donors' samples.

CDR3 in DNA: TGTGCCAGCACCTGGGGCGCGACTAGCGGGTACGAGCAGTACTTC. Its protein is CASTWGATSGYEQYF. The J gene is TRBJ2-7, the V gene TRBV11-2, with TRBD2 matching over 10 bases. This CDR3 comprises 15 residues. Per germline, CDR1 SGHAT and CDR2 FQNNGV. Trimming at V came to 7 bases and at J to 4 bases, leaving 10 bases not matched to a gene.

As regards this clone: The sample has other DNA sequences that encode this CDR3 too. The chain employs TRBV19 and TRBJ2-2, with D unclear. This CDR3 is 14 amino acids long. V lost 1 base and J 1 base, leaving 4 bases between the germline ends. Germline V gene data show CDR1 as LNHDA and CDR2 as SQIVND (reference sequence). In DNA, the CDR3 is TGTGCCAGTAGTATAGTAGGGAACACCGGGGAGCTGTTTTTT. Its protein is CASSIVGNTGELFF.

This chain joins TRBV5-1 and TRBJ1-1, with D tentatively TRBD1 (5 bases). With 3 bases removed from V and 4 bases from J, the gap between germline ends came to 16 bases. The length of the CDR3 is 15 residues. Germline CDR1 and CDR2: SGHRS and YFSETQ. The CDR3 region has the DNA TGCGCCAGCAGCTCTGATTTGGGGCTATCCACTGAAGCTTTCTTT. The encoded protein is CASSSDLGLSTEAFF. Combining the CDR3 with reference TRBV5-1 and TRBJ1-1 gives the whole variable domain KAGVTQTPRYLIKTRGQQVTLSCSPISGHRSVSWYQQTPGQGLQFLFEYFSETQRNKGNFPGRFSGRQFSNSRSEMNVSTLELGDSALYLCASSSDLGLSTEAFFGQGTRLTVV.

The chain carries TRBV11-1 and TRBJ1-6, with 7 nucleotides matching TRBD1. Per the germline V gene, CDR1 is SGHAT and CDR2 is FQDESV (reference sequence). V lost 6 bases and J lost 4; bases outside the gene matches: 3. The CDR3 totals 14 residues. The CDR3 reads CASRSGQYNSPLHF. The DNA for the CDR3 is TGTGCCAGCAGGTCGGGACAGTATAATTCACCCCTCCACTTT.

The chain employs TRBV7-3 and TRBJ2-5; 10 bases map to TRBD2. From germline, CDR1 is SGHTA and CDR2 FQGTGA. Trimming took 5 bases from V and 2 from J; bases not matched to a gene: 14. The CDR3 runs to 18 residues. In DNA, the CDR3 is TGTGCCAGCAGCCCCGGGACTAGCGCGACACGACGGCAAGAGACCCAGTACTTC. Amino acid sequence: CASSPGTSATRRQETQYF. The full variable domain, rest sourced from reference TRBV7-3 and TRBJ2-5, is GAGVSQTPSNKVTEKGKYVELRCDPISGHTALYWYRQSLGQGPEFLIYFQGTGAADDSGLPNDRFFAVRPEGSVSTLKIQRTERGDSAVYLCASSPGTSATRRQETQYFGPGTRLLVL.

The genes are TRBV28 and TRBJ1-2; 10 bases are a match to TRBD1. The CDR3 is made up of 15 amino acids. Germline V CDR1 and CDR2: MDHEN, SYDVKM. Trimming took 5 bases from V and 6 from J; bases not matched to a gene: 9. CDR3 nucleotides: TGTGCCAGCAGTACTCGACCGACAGGGGGCGATGGCTACACCTTC. The encoded protein is CASSTRPTGGDGYTF.

The V call is TRBV7-9, the J call TRBJ1-2; perhaps TRBD1 as D (6 bases). In germline, CDR1 is SEHNR, CDR2 FQNEAQ (reference sequence). There are 13 residues in the CDR3. Trimming removed 0 bases from V and 7 bases from J, with 9 bases in between. CDR3 residues: CASSLASGAGYTF. CDR3 coding DNA: TGTGCCAGCAGCTTAGCGTCGGGGGCTGGCTACACCTTC.

The genes are TRBV19 and TRBJ1-5, with 7 bases aligning to TRBD1. V shed 1 base, J shed 7 bases, and the junction held 10 bases outside the gene matches. This CDR3 is built from 16 residues. CDR1 and CDR2 from the germline V gene are LNHDA and SQIVND (reference sequence). CDR3 nucleotide sequence: TGTGCCAGTAGTATAGGGTGGGGGGACAGAGTACAGCCCCAGCATTTT. This codes for CASSIGWGDRVQPQHF.

This chain joins TRBV7-9 and TRBJ1-2; 9 bases agree with TRBD1. V shed 4 bases, J shed 6 bases, and the junction held 3 bases outside the gene matches. This CDR3 has 13 residues. In germline, CDR1 is SEHNR, CDR2 FQNEAQ (reference sequence). This CDR3 reads CASSWGQGNGYTF. For the CDR3, the DNA is TGTGCCAGCAGCTGGGGACAGGGCAATGGCTACACCTTC.

This clone was picked up one time. The chain carries TRBV7-8 and TRBJ2-5; no clear D gene. The CDR3 extends over 12 amino acids. Trimming took 5 bases from V and 4 from J, leaving 8 bases between them. CDR1 is SGHVS and CDR2 is FQNEAQ in the germline V gene. Written as DNA, the CDR3 is TGTGCCAGCAGCCAGAGACGAGAGACCCAGTACTTC. Translated, it gives CASSQRRETQYF.

The genes are TRBV7-8 and TRBJ2-5; possibly TRBD2 for D (6 bases). Trimming took off 5 bases at V and 4 bases at J, with 11 bases between the two ends. The CDR3 spans 13 residues. Germline V gene sequence: CDR1 SGHVS, CDR2 FQNEAQ. DNA of the CDR3: TGTGCCAGCAGCAACCGGGACTTAGAGACCCAGTACTTC. Its protein product is CASSNRDLETQYF.

On this clone itself: The sample has other DNA sequences that encode this CDR3 too. The chain links TRBV4-1 to TRBJ1-5; D unclear. The germline gives CDR1 MGHRA, CDR2 YSYEKL. With 2 bases removed from V and 0 bases from J, the gap between germline ends came to 8 bases. This CDR3 has 15 amino acids. The CDR3 reads CASSQPRNSNQPQHF. The CDR3 DNA reads as TGCGCCAGCAGCCAACCCCGGAATAGCAATCAGCCCCAGCATTTT.

The chain recombines TRBV9 with TRBJ2-7, with 7 bases fitting TRBD1. CDR3 length: 13 amino acids. Germline loops: CDR1 SGDLS, CDR2 YYNGEE. Losses at the gene ends were 4 bases for V and 5 bases for J; bases not matched to a gene: 6. The DNA for the CDR3 is TGTGCCAGCAGCCCGACAGGGCCGGACGAGCAGTACTTC. This translates into CASSPTGPDEQYF.

The chain uses TRBV6-1 and TRBJ1-1, with D possibly matching TRBD1 (6 bases). V was pared by 5 bases and J by 12 bases, with 16 bases between. CDR1 and CDR2 (germline): MNHNS, SASEGT. This CDR3 contains 12 residues. CDR3 DNA sequence: TGTGCCAGCAGTCCTCAGGACAGTAGAACTTTCTTT. This translates into CASSPQDSRTFF.

The chain combines TRBV11-2 with TRBJ1-6, with 7 bases fitting TRBD1. The ends lost 1 base at V and 10 bases at J; junction bases unmatched: 4. This CDR3 is 14 amino acids long. The germline gives CDR1 SGHAT, CDR2 FQNNGV. The CDR3 nucleotides are TGTGCCAGCAGCTTAGCAGGGGGTGGATCACCCCTCCACTTT. Translated, it gives CASSLAGGGSPLHF.

The gene calls are TRBV27 and TRBJ1-2; D perhaps matches TRBD1 (6 bases). With 6 bases removed from V and 4 bases from J, the gap between germline ends came to 24 bases. Germline V gene data show CDR1 as MNHEY and CDR2 as SMNVEV (reference sequence). The CDR3 runs 17 residues. The CDR3 region has the DNA TGTGCCAGCAGCGGGACAAGGCGTGGCAGCAGTATCTATGGCTACACCTTC. Translated, it gives CASSGTRRGSSIYGYTF.

This chain joins TRBV28 and TRBJ1-1, with D maybe TRBD1 (5 bases). V lost 6 bases and J 4 bases, leaving 18 bases between the germline ends. Germline CDR1 reads MDHEN; CDR2 reads SYDVKM. The CDR3 length is 15 residues. The DNA of the CDR3 is TGTGCCAGCAGCCCCTTCAGGCGCGGGGGCACTGAAGCTTTCTTT. Translation: CASSPFRRGGTEAFF.

The V gene is TRBV2, the J gene TRBJ2-3, with D unresolved. This CDR3 is built from 14 residues. V lost 8 bases, J lost 4 bases, and 16 bases lay in between. Germline-derived CDR1 and CDR2 are SNHLY and FYNNEI. The CDR3 DNA reads TGTGCCAGCTCCACACGGGTTTTGTCAGATACGCAGTATTTT. It translates to CASSTRVLSDTQYF.

CDR3 amino acids: CASSYFGVPTGELFF. CDR3 sequence (DNA): TGTGCCAGCAGTTACTTCGGAGTCCCCACCGGGGAGCTGTTTTTT. The chain joins TRBV6-6 to TRBJ2-2; D call uncertain. This CDR3 contains 15 residues. The germline V and J ends were trimmed by 1 base and 4 bases, with 10 bases remaining between them. CDR1 is MNHNY and CDR2 is SVGAGI in the germline V gene (reference sequence).

This rearrangement joins TRBV2 to TRBJ1-3, with D tentatively TRBD1 (5 bases). The germline gives CDR1 SNHLY, CDR2 FYNNEI. This CDR3 has 14 residues. V was clipped by 6 bases and J by 4 bases, with 13 bases between them. The CDR3 sequence: CASRPGRSGNTIYF. The CDR3 DNA reads TGTGCCAGCAGACCAGGGAGGTCAGGAAACACCATATATTTT.

This rearrangement joins TRBV9 to TRBJ2-1; D is possibly TRBD1 (5 bases). V lost 2 bases and J lost 4, with 16 bases in between. CDR1 SGDLS and CDR2 YYNGEE come from the germline V gene. This CDR3 is built from 16 residues. In nucleotides, the CDR3 is TGTGCCAGCAGCGTTTACTCGCGACAGCCTTACAATGAGCAGTTCTTC. Translation gives CASSVYSRQPYNEQFF.

V and J are TRBV7-3 and TRBJ1-1; perhaps TRBD1 as D (6 bases). The V end lost 5 bases, the J end lost 1 base, and 11 bases lay between the germline ends. CDR1 and CDR2 from the germline V gene are SGHTA and FQGTGA. This CDR3 comprises 14 residues. The CDR3 DNA sequence: TGTGCCAGCAGCATCAGGGGTAGGAACACTGAAGCTTTCTTT. Translation: CASSIRGRNTEAFF.

The chain couples TRBV7-8 to TRBJ1-4, with 7 bases aligning to TRBD1. The CDR3 runs to 15 residues. V lost 2 bases to trimming and J lost 7 bases; unmatched junction nucleotides: 7. Germline V gene data show CDR1 as SGHVS and CDR2 as FQNEAQ. The CDR3 bases are TGTGCCAGCAGCTTACTATGGGACAGAGGTGAAAAACTGTTTTTT. Residues: CASSLLWDRGEKLFF.

Only one count was recorded for this clone. The V call is TRBV11-1, the J call TRBJ2-2; 11 nucleotides line up with TRBD1. Trimming removed 4 bases from V and 7 bases from J; junction bases left unmatched: 2. The CDR3 is 14 amino acids. Germline V gives CDR1 SGHAT, CDR2 FQDESV (reference sequence). CDR3 sequence: CASSWTGGVGELFF. CDR3 nucleotide sequence: TGTGCCAGCAGCTGGACAGGGGGCGTCGGGGAGCTGTTTTTT.

The chain combines TRBV7-3 with TRBJ1-1, with D perhaps matching TRBD1 (5 bases). The V gene lost 5 bases and the J gene lost 7 bases, with 14 bases spanning the gap. The germline V gene has CDR1 SGHTA and CDR2 FQGTGA. The CDR3 extends over 13 amino acids. This CDR3 is CASSLRKGLEAFF. For the CDR3, the DNA is TGTGCCAGCAGCCTCCGCAAGGGGCTTGAAGCTTTCTTT.